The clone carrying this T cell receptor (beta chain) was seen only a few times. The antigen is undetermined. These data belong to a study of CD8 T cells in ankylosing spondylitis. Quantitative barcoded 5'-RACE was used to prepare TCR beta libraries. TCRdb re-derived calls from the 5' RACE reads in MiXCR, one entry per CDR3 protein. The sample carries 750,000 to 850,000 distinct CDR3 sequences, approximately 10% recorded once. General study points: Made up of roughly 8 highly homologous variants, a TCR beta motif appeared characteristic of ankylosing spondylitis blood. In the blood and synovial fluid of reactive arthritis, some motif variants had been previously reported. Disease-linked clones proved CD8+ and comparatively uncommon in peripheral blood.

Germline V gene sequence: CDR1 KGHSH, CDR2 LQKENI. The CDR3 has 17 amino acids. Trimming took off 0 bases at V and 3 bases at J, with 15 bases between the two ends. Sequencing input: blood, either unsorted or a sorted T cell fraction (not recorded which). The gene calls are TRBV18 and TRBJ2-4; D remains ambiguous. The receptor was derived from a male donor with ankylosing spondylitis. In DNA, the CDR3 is TGTGCCAGCTCACCACCGTCGCCTCGAGACGGCAAAAACATTCAGTACTTC. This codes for CASSPPSPRDGKNIQYF.